The 13 T cell receptor beta chains in this list originate from one sample, sequenced in a study of blood T cell repertoires in COVID-19. Sequencing used immunoSEQ multiplex PCR; TCRdb keeps in-frame clones, though not all of them. This sample has around 170,000 clones; under 90% occur once, and the top ten carry around an eighth. The sample taken for sequencing was peripheral blood. These receptors came from a man aged 30 to 45 with active or convalescent COVID-19.

Only one count was recorded for this clone. The chain links TRBV10-1 to TRBJ2-7; the D gene is possibly TRBD2 (5 bases). Germline V gives CDR1 WNHNN, CDR2 SYGVQD (reference sequence). This CDR3 region has 15 residues. Trimming took 4 bases from V and 2 from J, leaving 15 bases between them. For the CDR3, the DNA is TGCGCCAGCAGTGTCTCACGGACGGGGACCTACGAGCAGTACTTC. Translated, it gives CASSVSRTGTYEQYF.

The chain carries TRBV14 and TRBJ1-6, with TRBD1 as a possible D gene (6 bases). Looked up from germline, CDR1 is SGHDN and CDR2 is FVKESK. V was pared by 6 bases and J by 7 bases, with 13 bases between. The CDR3 sequence is 14 residues long. CDR3 sequence (DNA): TGTGCCAGCAGTCCTACAGGGTTCAATTCACCCCTCCACTTT. Protein: CASSPTGFNSPLHF. The full variable domain, rest sourced from reference TRBV14 and TRBJ1-6, is EAGVTQFPSHSVIEKGQTVTLRCDPISGHDNLYWYRRVMGKEIKFLLHFVKESKQDESGMPNNRFLAERTGGTYSTLKVQPAELEDSGVYFCASSPTGFNSPLHFGNGTRLTVT.

The chain has TRBV2 and TRBJ2-7; TRBD2 aligns across 11 bases. This CDR3 spans 13 amino acids. CDR1 SNHLY and CDR2 FYNNEI come from the germline V gene. V dropped 6 bases and J dropped 6; count of bases not matched to a gene: 4. CDR3 bases: TGTGCCAGCAGCGGACTAGCGGGTAGCGAGCAGTACTTC. Amino acid sequence: CASSGLAGSEQYF.

The chain links TRBV7-3 to TRBJ1-1, with TRBD1 matching over 8 bases. Germline V CDR1 and CDR2: SGHTA, FQGTGA. Losses at the gene ends were 10 bases for V and 1 base for J; bases not matched to a gene: 11. The CDR3 loop spans 15 amino acids. The CDR3, as DNA: TGTGCCACCGCCCGTCGACAGGGGACGAACACTGAAGCTTTCTTT. This codes for CATARRQGTNTEAFF.

DNA of the CDR3: TGTGCCAGCAGTGGGGGCAGCACTGAAGCTTTCTTT. Encoded protein: CASSGGSTEAFF. The chain uses TRBV25-1 and TRBJ1-1; the D gene is possibly TRBD1 (5 bases). The CDR3 runs to 12 residues. Trimming took off 4 bases at V and 4 bases at J, with 7 bases between the two ends. Per germline, CDR1 MGHDK and CDR2 SYGVNS. The variable domain in full, with the rest retrieved from reference TRBV25-1 and TRBJ1-1, is EADIYQTPRYLVIGTGKKITLECSQTMGHDKMYWYQQDPGMELHLIHYSYGVNSTEKGDLSSESTVSRIRTEHFPLTLESARPSHTSQYLCASSGGSTEAFFGQGTRLTVV.

The V and J genes are TRBV7-8 and TRBJ2-1; TRBD2 matches 9 bases. The ends lost 6 bases at V and 6 bases at J; junction bases unmatched: 9. This CDR3 has 15 amino acids. The germline CDR1 and CDR2 sequences are SGHVS and FQNEAQ. The CDR3 reads CASSSGSGGGNEQFF. The CDR3 DNA reads as TGTGCCAGCAGTTCCGGTAGCGGGGGTGGCAATGAGCAGTTCTTC.

V usage is TRBV7-9 and J usage is TRBJ1-4; D remains ambiguous. With 3 bases removed from V and 6 bases from J, the gap between germline ends came to 14 bases. Germline V gene sequence: CDR1 SEHNR, CDR2 FQNEAQ (reference sequence). The CDR3 is made up of 15 amino acids. The CDR3 coding sequence is TGTGCCAGCAGCTTTGGGAGGGCAGGAGATGAAAAACTGTTTTTT. This codes for CASSFGRAGDEKLFF.

This chain links TRBV6-4 with TRBJ2-1; a possible D gene is TRBD1 (5 bases). The CDR3 extends over 16 amino acids. V lost 4 bases, J lost 9 bases, and 22 bases lay in between. CDR1 is MRHNA and CDR2 is SNTAGT in the germline V gene. This CDR3 reads CASSAVGRASIVEQFF. The CDR3 DNA follows: TGTGCCAGCAGTGCTGTAGGCAGGGCATCTATCGTTGAGCAGTTCTTC.

This chain links TRBV6-5 with TRBJ1-1, with D perhaps TRBD1 (6 bases). V was clipped by 6 bases and J by 0 bases, with 11 bases between them. The CDR3 has 14 amino acids. Per the germline V gene, CDR1 is MNHEY and CDR2 is SVGAGI. CDR3 residues: CASSDGQLNTEAFF. For the CDR3, the DNA is TGTGCCAGCAGCGACGGACAGTTGAACACTGAAGCTTTCTTT.

The count of this clone is one. The gene calls are TRBV6-5 and TRBJ2-7; 13 nucleotides agree with TRBD2. The CDR3 runs to 15 residues. CDR1 is MNHEY, CDR2 SVGAGI, per germline. The J segment lost 7 bases and the V segment lost 4 bases, leaving 7 bases of the junction unmatched. CDR3 amino acids: CASSSTSGGAAEQYV. In nucleotides, the CDR3 is TGTGCCAGCAGTTCCACTAGCGGGGGGGCCGCGGAGCAGTACGTC.

The genes are TRBV19 and TRBJ1-2, with 7 positions matching TRBD1. The CDR3 covers 15 residues. V lost 4 bases, J lost 3 bases, and 8 bases stayed unmatched. Germline V CDR1 and CDR2: LNHDA, SQIVND (reference sequence). DNA for the CDR3: TGTGCCAGTAGTAGTGGACAGGTCCGGGACTATGGCTACACCTTC. It specifies CASSSGQVRDYGYTF.

The chain combines TRBV25-1 with TRBJ1-5; D remains ambiguous. Germline V CDR1 and CDR2: MGHDK, SYGVNS. The CDR3 has 15 residues. Between the trimmed V and J ends, which lost 5 bases and 7 bases, there was a span of 18 bases. This chain's CDR3 is CASSPRTSLGQPQHF. CDR3 nucleotides: TGTGCCAGCAGTCCACGGACTTCTCTCGGACAGCCCCAGCATTTT.

This sequence joins TRBV7-9 and TRBJ1-1; D unclear. V was clipped by 5 bases and J by 6 bases, with 16 bases between them. The CDR3 has 14 residues. Germline V gene data show CDR1 as SEHNR and CDR2 as FQNEAQ (reference sequence). CDR3: CASSETDWPSEAFF. The CDR3 region has the DNA TGTGCCAGCAGCGAAACCGATTGGCCTTCTGAAGCTTTCTTT.